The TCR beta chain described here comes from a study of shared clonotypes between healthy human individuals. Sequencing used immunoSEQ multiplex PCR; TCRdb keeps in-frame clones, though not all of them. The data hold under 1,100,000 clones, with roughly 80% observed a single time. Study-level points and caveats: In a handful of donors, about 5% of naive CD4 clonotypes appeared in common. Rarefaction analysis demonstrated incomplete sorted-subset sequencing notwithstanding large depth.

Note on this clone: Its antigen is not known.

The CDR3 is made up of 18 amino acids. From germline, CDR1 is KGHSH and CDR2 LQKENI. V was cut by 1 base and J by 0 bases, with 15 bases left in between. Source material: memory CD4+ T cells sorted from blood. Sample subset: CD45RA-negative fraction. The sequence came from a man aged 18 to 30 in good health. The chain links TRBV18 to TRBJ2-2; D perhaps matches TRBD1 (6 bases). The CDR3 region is CASSPRSPGHSNTGELFF. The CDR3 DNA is TGTGCCAGCTCACCACGCTCTCCGGGACACTCGAACACCGGGGAGCTGTTTTTT.